A selection of T cell receptor beta chains follows, all from one sample in a study of early T cells in non-severe SARS-CoV-2 infection. TCRdb re-called the 5' RACE reads with MiXCR, one entry per CDR3 protein. The profile shows 35,000 to 45,000 distinct CDR3 sequences, around 3.9% of them singletons. The sequencing sample was made of whole blood. The receptors here all came from an adult who was a healthcare worker with PCR-confirmed SARS-CoV-2 infection or an uninfected control (not recorded which). CDR3s include the opening cysteine and the closing phenylalanine or tryptophan. Each record gives: J gene, D gene, V gene, clone size, CDR3 protein, CDR3 DNA. A D gene is named only where the DNA matches it firmly. The listing skips clone size in some rows; elsewhere it reads once, few, many or a size class.

TRBJ2-3 TRBD2 TRBV6-1 many CASSRPLAGGNTDTQYF TGTGCCAGCAGCCGACCTTTAGCGGGAGGTAACACAGATACGCAGTATTTT
TRBJ2-1 TRBD2 TRBV7-3 many CASSLTRGEAHF TGTGCCAGCAGCTTAACGCGGGGGGAGGCCCACTTC
TRBJ1-6 . TRBV6-5 . CASSYMGGDSPLHF TGTGCCAGCAGTTACATGGGAGGTGATTCACCCCTCCACTTT
TRBJ1-6 . TRBV18 . CASSPATEGNSPLHF TGTGCCAGCTCACCCGCGACAGAAGGGAATTCACCCCTCCACTTT
TRBJ2-1 . TRBV2 few CASERTNPNEQFF TGTGCCAGCGAGAGGACTAACCCGAATGAGCAGTTCTTC
TRBJ2-1 TRBD2 TRBV5-1 few CASSLVGGLLEREGYNEQFF TGCGCCAGCAGCTTGGTCGGGGGCTTGTTGGAGCGGGAGGGATACAATGAGCAGTTCTTC
TRBJ2-1 . TRBV9 many CASSVTDYPLDEQFF TGTGCCAGCAGCGTAACAGACTATCCCCTCGATGAGCAGTTCTTC
TRBJ2-3 . TRBV7-8 many CASSPRSLAASTDTQYF TGTGCCAGCAGCCCGCGATCGTTAGCGGCTAGCACAGATACGCAGTATTTT
TRBJ2-1 . TRBV5-4 . CASSSTGTLGFF TGTGCCAGCAGCTCTACCGGGACCCTTGGGTTCTTC
TRBJ1-1 . TRBV28 few CASSPGSNTEAFF TGTGCCAGCAGCCCAGGGTCGAACACTGAAGCTTTCTTT
TRBJ2-1 TRBD2 TRBV3-1 many CASSQVRSGGLNEQFF TGTGCCAGCAGCCAAGTTAGGTCGGGAGGGCTCAATGAGCAGTTCTTC
TRBJ2-2 TRBD2 TRBV2 few CASSGGLAVTGELFF TGTGCCAGCAGCGGTGGGCTAGCGGTCACCGGGGAGCTGTTTTTT
TRBJ2-2 . TRBV5-6 many CASSLVHTGELFF TGTGCCAGCAGCTTGGTCCACACCGGGGAGCTGTTTTTT
TRBJ2-3 . TRBV6-6 many CASSYSSRGFGTDTQYF TGTGCCAGCAGTTACTCGAGTAGAGGGTTCGGCACAGATACGCAGTATTTT
TRBJ1-6 . TRBV19 few CASSIDVTREDNSPLHF TGTGCCAGTAGTATAGATGTCACCCGGGAAGATAATTCACCCCTCCACTTT
TRBJ2-1 TRBD1 TRBV29-1 many CSVVRDRNEQFF TGCAGCGTTGTTAGGGACAGGAATGAGCAGTTCTTC
TRBJ1-5 . TRBV7-2 many CASSLPNQPQHF TGTGCCAGCAGCTTACCCAATCAGCCCCAGCATTTT
TRBJ2-5 . TRBV3-2 many CASSQDQFRGGAETQYF TGTGCCAGCAGCCAAGATCAATTCCGCGGAGGGGCGGAGACCCAGTACTTC
TRBJ2-7 . TRBV19 many CASSMGQGNSPSYEQYF TGTGCCAGTAGTATGGGGCAGGGGAATTCCCCGTCCTACGAGCAGTACTTC
TRBJ1-5 . TRBV28 many CASSPTGYYQPQHF TGTGCCAGCAGCCCGACAGGCTACTATCAGCCCCAGCATTTT
TRBJ2-4 . TRBV9 many CASSVDNRNIQYF TGTGCCAGCAGCGTAGACAATAGAAACATTCAGTACTTC
TRBJ2-1 TRBD2 TRBV12-3/TRBV12-4 many CASSTPGLAPNEQFF TGTGCCAGCAGTACGCCGGGACTAGCACCCAATGAGCAGTTCTTC
TRBJ2-7 TRBD2 TRBV20-1 many CSASLAGVDSYEQYF TGCAGTGCTAGTTTAGCGGGAGTTGACTCCTACGAGCAGTACTTC
TRBJ2-7 TRBD2 TRBV29-1 few CSVDTGLAGHYEQYF TGCAGCGTCGACACTGGACTAGCGGGCCACTACGAGCAGTACTTC
TRBJ1-1 TRBD1 TRBV6-5 many CASSYDRVRTEAFF TGTGCCAGCAGTTACGACAGGGTAAGAACTGAAGCTTTCTTT
TRBJ1-2 . TRBV27 many CASSLTGSYGYTF TGTGCCAGCAGTTTAACGGGGAGCTATGGCTACACCTTC
TRBJ2-3 . TRBV18 . CASSNQGTDTQYF TGTGCCAGCTCCAACCAGGGGACAGATACGCAGTATTTT
TRBJ2-3 TRBD2 TRBV7-9 many CASSATSVAQYF TGTGCCAGCAGCGCGACTAGCGTGGCGCAGTATTTT
TRBJ1-1 TRBD1 TRBV2 few CASSGGTGILNTEAFF TGTGCCAGCAGTGGTGGGACAGGGATTTTAAACACTGAAGCTTTCTTT
TRBJ2-1 . TRBV4-1 many CASSQDFPERRNNEQFF TGCGCCAGCAGCCAAGATTTTCCTGAACGACGAAACAATGAGCAGTTCTTC
TRBJ2-5 . TRBV20-1 many CSARDSLARETQYF TGCAGTGCTAGAGATTCCCTAGCGAGAGAGACCCAGTACTTC
TRBJ2-6 TRBD1 TRBV5-1 few CASSPGMTGPNSGANVLTF TGCGCCAGCAGCCCAGGCATGACAGGGCCTAACTCTGGGGCCAACGTCCTGACTTTC
TRBJ2-1 TRBD2 TRBV6-2/TRBV6-3 few CASSYLTSGWNEQFF TGTGCCAGCAGTTATCTTACTAGCGGGTGGAATGAGCAGTTCTTC
TRBJ2-7 TRBD2 TRBV6-6 . CASSYSGTTRYEQYF TGTGCCAGCAGTTACTCCGGGACTACCCGCTACGAGCAGTACTTC
TRBJ2-7 TRBD1 TRBV4-2 many CASTPGIPPDRGTDEQYF TGTGCCAGCACCCCTGGTATCCCGCCCGACAGGGGCACGGACGAGCAGTACTTC
TRBJ2-3 TRBD2 TRBV20-1 few CSAKPGLASLTDTQYF TGCAGTGCTAAGCCTGGACTAGCAAGTTTGACAGATACGCAGTATTTT
TRBJ1-5 . TRBV6-1 many CASSEVWDSNQPQHF TGTGCCAGCAGTGAAGTTTGGGACAGCAATCAGCCCCAGCATTTT
TRBJ2-3 . TRBV4-3 many CASSQDLRADTQYF TGCGCCAGCAGCCAAGATCTGAGGGCCGATACGCAGTATTTT
TRBJ1-1 . TRBV5-1 many CASSLSQGGEAFF TGCGCCAGCAGCTTGAGTCAGGGAGGTGAAGCTTTCTTT
TRBJ2-1 TRBD2 TRBV29-1 many CSVDGTSGSFNEQFF TGCAGCGTCGACGGGACTAGCGGGAGTTTCAATGAGCAGTTCTTC
TRBJ1-3 . TRBV7-2 many CASSPDSSYGNTIYF TGTGCCAGCAGCCCCGACAGCAGTTATGGAAACACCATATATTTT
TRBJ1-1 . TRBV4-2 many CASSQEPTGEAFF TGTGCCAGCAGCCAAGAGCCAACAGGTGAAGCTTTCTTT
TRBJ1-1 TRBD1 TRBV5-4 few CASSSGQGVNTEAFF TGTGCCAGCAGCTCGGGACAGGGGGTGAACACTGAAGCTTTCTTT
TRBJ1-5 TRBD1 TRBV7-2 many CASSLNGGQNNQPQHF TGTGCCAGCAGCTTGAACGGGGGACAGAACAATCAGCCCCAGCATTTT